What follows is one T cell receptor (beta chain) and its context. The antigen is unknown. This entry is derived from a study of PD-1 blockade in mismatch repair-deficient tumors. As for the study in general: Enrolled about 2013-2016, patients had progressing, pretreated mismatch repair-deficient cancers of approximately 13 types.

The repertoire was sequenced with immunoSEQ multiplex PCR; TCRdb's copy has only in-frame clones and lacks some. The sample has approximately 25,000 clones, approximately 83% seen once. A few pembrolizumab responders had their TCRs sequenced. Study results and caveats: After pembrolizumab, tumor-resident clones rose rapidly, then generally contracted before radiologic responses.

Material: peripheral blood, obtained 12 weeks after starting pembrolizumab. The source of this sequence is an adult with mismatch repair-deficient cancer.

In nucleotides, the CDR3 is TGTGCCAGCAGTTTGGTTAAGGGGGACGCTGAAGCTTTCTTT. Translated: CASSLVKGDAEAFF. The chain recombines TRBV27 with TRBJ1-1; perhaps TRBD1 as D (6 bases). This CDR3 is built from 14 residues. CDR1 is MNHEY and CDR2 is SMNVEV in the germline V gene (reference sequence). V gave up 3 bases and J gave up 6 bases, with 14 bases separating them.